Shown below are 18 T cell receptor beta chains from a single sample sequenced in a study of T cell responses to AZD1222 COVID-19 vaccine. The protocol was immunoSEQ multiplex PCR, while the TCRdb copy is restricted to in-frame clones and leaves out a portion. The sample consists of roughly 100,000 clones, approximately 87% of them appearing once. The sequences come from peripheral blood, collected on day 0 of AZD1222 vaccination. These TCRs come from an adult in good health.

The chain uses TRBV19 and TRBJ1-5; weak D call: TRBD1 (5 bases). Germline CDR1 reads LNHDA; CDR2 reads SQIVND (reference sequence). CDR3 length: 13 amino acids. The germline V and J ends were trimmed by 4 bases and 1 base, with 5 bases remaining between them. The CDR3 DNA reads TGTGCCAGTAGTACAGGGAGCAATCAGCCCCAGCATTTT. Protein: CASSTGSNQPQHF. The variable domain in full, with the rest retrieved from reference TRBV19 and TRBJ1-5, is DGGITQSPKYLFRKEGQNVTLSCEQNLNHDAMYWYRQDPGQGLRLIYYSQIVNDFQKGDIAEGYSVSREKKESFPLTVTSAQKNPTAFYLCASSTGSNQPQHFGDGTRLSIL.

The rearrangement links TRBV7-2 to TRBJ2-3; 8 bases match TRBD2. There are 16 residues in the CDR3. Per the germline V gene, CDR1 is SGHTA and CDR2 is FQGNSA. J lost 3 bases, V lost 0 bases, and 5 bases had no gene match. The CDR3 sequence: CASSLAGTRGTDTQYF. As DNA, the CDR3 is TGTGCCAGCAGCTTAGCGGGGACTAGAGGTACAGATACGCAGTATTTT.

The rearrangement links TRBV5-1 to TRBJ1-4; D gene uncertain. Germline assignment: CDR1 SGHRS and CDR2 YFSETQ. The CDR3 extends over 15 amino acids. V lost 2 bases, J lost 0 bases, and 8 bases lay in between. CDR3 amino acids: CASSLSQTTNEKLFF. CDR3 DNA sequence: TGCGCCAGCAGCTTATCACAGACAACTAATGAAAAACTGTTTTTT. Full variable domain (remainder filled in from reference TRBV5-1 and TRBJ1-4): KAGVTQTPRYLIKTRGQQVTLSCSPISGHRSVSWYQQTPGQGLQFLFEYFSETQRNKGNFPGRFSGRQFSNSRSEMNVSTLELGDSALYLCASSLSQTTNEKLFFGSGTQLSVL.

The J gene is TRBJ2-7, the V gene TRBV12-5; D gene unclear. The germline V gene encodes CDR1 LGHNT and CDR2 FRNRAP. The CDR3 sequence is 14 residues long. V was pared by 0 bases and J by 1 base, with 7 bases between. As DNA, the CDR3 is TGTGCTAGTGGTTTGGTAGGCAGTTCCTACGAGCAGTACTTC. This translates into CASGLVGSSYEQYF.

The sample holds one count of this clone. CDR3 coding DNA: TGTGCCAGCACCCTAGGCGACCCTAGCACAGATACGCAGTATTTT. Translated: CASTLGDPSTDTQYF. This chain uses TRBV11-2 with TRBJ2-3, with unresolved D. Trimming left V 7 bases short and J 0 bases short, with 14 bases between. Germline V gene sequence: CDR1 SGHAT, CDR2 FQNNGV. The CDR3 has 15 amino acids.

The chain joins TRBV27 to TRBJ2-6, with a tentative D call TRBD1 (6 bases). Trimming left V 1 base short and J 1 base short, with 20 bases between. The CDR3 has 20 amino acids. The V gene's germline CDR1 is MNHEY and CDR2 SMNVEV (reference sequence). This chain's CDR3 is CASSLYFTRQRGSGANVLTF. CDR3 coding DNA: TGTGCCAGCAGTTTATACTTTACGAGACAGAGGGGGTCTGGGGCCAACGTCCTGACTTTC. Supplemented by reference TRBV27 and TRBJ2-6, the full variable domain reads EAQVTQNPRYLITVTGKKLTVTCSQNMNHEYMSWYRQDPGLGLRQIYYSMNVEVTDKGDVPEGYKVSRKEKRNFPLILESPSPNQTSLYFCASSLYFTRQRGSGANVLTFGAGSRLTVL.

The V and J genes are TRBV2 and TRBJ1-5, with D maybe TRBD1 (6 bases). V gave up 2 bases and J gave up 8 bases, with 13 bases separating them. This CDR3 spans 14 amino acids. CDR1 SNHLY and CDR2 FYNNEI come from the germline V gene. The CDR3 DNA is TGTGCCAGCAGTGAACAAACAGGGTTGAAGCCCCAGCATTTT. Translating it yields CASSEQTGLKPQHF.

The V call is TRBV18, the J call TRBJ2-1, with unresolved D. Germline lookup yields CDR1 KGHSH and CDR2 LQKENI. The CDR3 covers 13 residues. V lost 3 bases and J lost 9, with 12 bases in between. This CDR3 is CASSPSSRSEQFF. The CDR3 DNA follows: TGTGCCAGCTCACCCTCCTCCCGAAGTGAGCAGTTCTTC.

CDR3 bases: TGTGCCAGCTCACCACCGATGGGACAGGGAAATGGCTACACCTTC. Amino acid sequence: CASSPPMGQGNGYTF. The rearrangement links TRBV18 to TRBJ1-2; 9 nucleotides align to TRBD1. The V and J ends lost 0 bases and 6 bases, in that order; junction bases with no gene match: 5. From germline, CDR1 is KGHSH and CDR2 LQKENI. This CDR3 comprises 15 residues.

The rearrangement joins TRBV28 to TRBJ2-1, with D hard to call. Trimming took off 2 bases at V and 4 bases at J, with 12 bases between the two ends. Germline V lookup: CDR1 MDHEN, CDR2 SYDVKM. The CDR3 consists of 15 residues. This CDR3 reads CASSLGPLGYNEQFF. The CDR3 DNA is TGTGCCAGCAGTTTAGGTCCGCTGGGATACAATGAGCAGTTCTTC.

The chain links TRBV11-3 to TRBJ2-1, with D perhaps being TRBD1 or TRBD2 (5 bases each). V gave up 6 bases and J gave up 5 bases, with 20 bases separating them. The CDR3 length is 16 residues. Per the germline V gene, CDR1 is SGHNT and CDR2 is YENEEA. The CDR3 DNA sequence: TGTGCCAGCAGTTCGACTGCCCGGGACGACAACAATGAGCAGTTCTTC. Translation gives CASSSTARDDNNEQFF.

The rearrangement uses TRBV5-1 and TRBJ2-3; 11 bases align to TRBD2. Germline V gene data show CDR1 as SGHRS and CDR2 as YFSETQ. The CDR3 sequence is 19 residues long. V shed 0 bases, J shed 6 bases, and the junction held 15 bases outside the gene matches. The CDR3 nucleotides read TGCGCCAGCAGCTTGGTCCTGTTAGGGACTAGCGGTCTTTCCGATACGCAGTATTTT. Protein: CASSLVLLGTSGLSDTQYF.

This clone was observed a few times. The V and J genes are TRBV7-9 and TRBJ2-2; 7 bases are a match to TRBD1. J lost 9 bases, V lost 5 bases, and 9 bases had no gene match. Germline V gives CDR1 SEHNR, CDR2 FQNEAQ (reference sequence). The CDR3 is 14 residues long. The CDR3 sequence: CASSSRQGRRELFF. CDR3 nucleotide sequence: TGTGCCAGCAGCAGTCGACAGGGAAGGCGGGAGCTGTTTTTT.

The rearrangement joins TRBV12-3 or TRBV12-4 to TRBJ2-5; 11 nucleotides line up with TRBD2. J gave up 8 bases and V 6 bases, and 5 bases lay outside the gene matches. CDR3 length: 13 residues. CDR3 loop: CASSRGLAGTQYF. DNA for the CDR3: TGTGCCAGCAGCCGCGGACTAGCGGGTACCCAGTACTTC.

The chain joins TRBV10-2 to TRBJ2-5; 10 nucleotides agree with TRBD1. The CDR3 extends over 15 amino acids. V shed 2 bases and J 3 bases; nucleotides not matched to a gene: 3. Per the germline V gene, CDR1 is WSHSY and CDR2 is SAAADI. The CDR3 reads CASSEDRGPEETQYF. The DNA for the CDR3 is TGCGCCAGCAGTGAGGACAGGGGGCCGGAAGAGACCCAGTACTTC.

This clone showed up just once. The chain has TRBV4-2 and TRBJ2-7; the match to TRBD2 covers 10 bases. Germline V gene data show CDR1 as LGHNA and CDR2 as YNFKEQ. V shed 1 base, J shed 6 bases, and the junction held 6 bases outside the gene matches. The CDR3 is 15 residues long. The CDR3 loop reads CASSQVEREGGEQYF. The DNA of the CDR3 is TGTGCCAGCAGCCAAGTCGAGCGGGAGGGAGGCGAGCAGTACTTC.

Only a few counts were recorded for this clone. This chain uses TRBV11-2 with TRBJ1-1; D may be TRBD1 (6 bases). Germline CDR1 is SGHAT and CDR2 is FQNNGV. The CDR3 length is 15 residues. V shed 7 bases and J shed 3 bases, with 18 bases lying between them. The CDR3 sequence is CASTPAGTGHTEAFF. The CDR3 DNA follows: TGTGCCAGCACCCCCGCTGGTACAGGGCACACTGAAGCTTTCTTT.

This chain uses TRBV24-1 with TRBJ2-3; 9 bases are shared with TRBD1. This CDR3 has 17 residues. CDR1 and CDR2 from the germline V gene are KGHDR and SFDVKD. The ends lost 3 bases at V and 5 bases at J; junction bases unmatched: 11. CDR3: CATSDPGQGIVGDTQYF. CDR3 DNA: TGTGCCACCAGTGATCCGGGACAGGGAATAGTAGGAGATACGCAGTATTTT.